Sequencing of this T cell receptor beta chain was carried out in a study of blood T cell repertoires in COVID-19. Background on the study: Italy, Spain and the United States were the sources of the convalescent and acute COVID-19 samples. In each case, the material was cDNA or gDNA derived from T cells, B-cell-depleted T cells, or PBMCs.

In the authors' workflow: For nucleated cells, counts were estimated from reference gene primer amplification. TCRdb keeps only in-frame clones here, not all; method: immunoSEQ multiplex PCR. The D gene and trimming were derived from the DNA, and the V and J assignments and clone size from that table. The sample records just over 300,000 clones, about nine tenths being singletons. Ages ranged from about 18 to 100 years, with residence in about two dozen US areas. V gave up 0 bases and J gave up 4 bases, with 21 bases separating them. The germline gives CDR1 SNHLY, CDR2 FYNNEI. The length of the CDR3 is 18 residues.

The chain uses TRBV2 and TRBJ1-2; maybe TRBD1 (6 bases). The TCR was taken from a woman younger than 35 who had recovered from COVID-19. Sequenced sample: PBMCs or T cells enriched from blood (not recorded which). The CDR3 DNA reads TGTGCCAGCAGTGAAGCGTGGTCTGGTGTACAGGGTCGCTATGGCTACACCTTC. This codes for CASSEAWSGVQGRYGYTF.